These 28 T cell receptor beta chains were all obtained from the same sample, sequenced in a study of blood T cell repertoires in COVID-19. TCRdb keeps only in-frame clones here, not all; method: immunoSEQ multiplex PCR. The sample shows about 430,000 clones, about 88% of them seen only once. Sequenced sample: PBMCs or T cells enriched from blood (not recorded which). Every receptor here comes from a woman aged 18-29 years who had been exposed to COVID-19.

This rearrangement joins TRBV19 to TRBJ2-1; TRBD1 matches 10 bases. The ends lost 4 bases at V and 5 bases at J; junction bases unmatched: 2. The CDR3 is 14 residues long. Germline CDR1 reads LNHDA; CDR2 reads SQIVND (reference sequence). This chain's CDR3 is CASSRDRGDNEQFF. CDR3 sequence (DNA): TGTGCCAGTAGTAGGGACAGGGGTGACAATGAGCAGTTCTTC.

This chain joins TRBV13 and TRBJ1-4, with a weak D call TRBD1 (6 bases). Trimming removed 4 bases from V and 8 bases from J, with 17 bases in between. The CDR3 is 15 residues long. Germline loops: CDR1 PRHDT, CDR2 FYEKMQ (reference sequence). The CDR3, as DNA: TGTGCCAGCAGCTCAAGGGGCAGGGGAGCAGAAAAACTGTTTTTT. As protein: CASSSRGRGAEKLFF.

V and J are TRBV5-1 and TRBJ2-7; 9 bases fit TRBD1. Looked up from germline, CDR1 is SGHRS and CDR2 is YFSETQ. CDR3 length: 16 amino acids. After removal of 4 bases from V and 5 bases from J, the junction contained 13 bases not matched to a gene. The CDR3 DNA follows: TGCGCCAGCAGCCGCCTAGGCGGACAGGGGCGGGACGAGCAGTACTTC. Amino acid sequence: CASSRLGGQGRDEQYF.

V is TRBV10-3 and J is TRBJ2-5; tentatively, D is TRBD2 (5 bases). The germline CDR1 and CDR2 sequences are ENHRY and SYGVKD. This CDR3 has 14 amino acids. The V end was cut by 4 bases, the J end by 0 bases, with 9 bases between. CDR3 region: CAISGRRDQETQYF. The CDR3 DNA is TGTGCCATCAGTGGCCGGCGGGACCAAGAGACCCAGTACTTC.

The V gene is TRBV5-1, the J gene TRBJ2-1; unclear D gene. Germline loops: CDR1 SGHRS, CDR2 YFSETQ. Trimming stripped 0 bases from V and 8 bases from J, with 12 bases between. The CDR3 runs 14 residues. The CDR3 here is CASSLAREYHEQFF. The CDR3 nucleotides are TGCGCCAGCAGCTTGGCCCGAGAGTATCATGAGCAGTTCTTC. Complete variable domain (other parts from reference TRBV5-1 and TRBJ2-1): KAGVTQTPRYLIKTRGQQVTLSCSPISGHRSVSWYQQTPGQGLQFLFEYFSETQRNKGNFPGRFSGRQFSNSRSEMNVSTLELGDSALYLCASSLAREYHEQFFGPGTRLTVL.

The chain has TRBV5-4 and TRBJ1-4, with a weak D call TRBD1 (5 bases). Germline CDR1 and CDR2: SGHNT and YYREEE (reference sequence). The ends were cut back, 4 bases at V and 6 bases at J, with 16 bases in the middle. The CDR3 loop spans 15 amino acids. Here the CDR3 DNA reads TGTGCCAGCAGCCCGGGAGGGACCCGGGATGAAAAACTGTTTTTT. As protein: CASSPGGTRDEKLFF. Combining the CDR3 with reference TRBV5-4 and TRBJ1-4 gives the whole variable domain ETGVTQSPTHLIKTRGQQVTLRCSSQSGHNTVSWYQQALGQGPQFIFQYYREEENGRGNFPPRFSGLQFPNYSSELNVNALELDDSALYLCASSPGGTRDEKLFFGSGTQLSVL.

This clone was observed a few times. DNA of the CDR3: TGCGCCAGCAGGGAGGGACTAGCGGACTCCTACGAGCAGTACTTC. The encoded protein is CASREGLADSYEQYF. The chain recombines TRBV5-1 with TRBJ2-7, with 11 bases matching TRBD2. The CDR3 is 15 amino acids. V shed 5 bases, J shed 0 bases, and the junction held 4 bases outside the gene matches. Germline CDR1 is SGHRS and CDR2 is YFSETQ. The whole variable domain, remainder taken from reference TRBV5-1 and TRBJ2-7, is KAGVTQTPRYLIKTRGQQVTLSCSPISGHRSVSWYQQTPGQGLQFLFEYFSETQRNKGNFPGRFSGRQFSNSRSEMNVSTLELGDSALYLCASREGLADSYEQYFGPGTRLTVT.

As DNA, the CDR3 is TGTGCCAGCAGACCCACAGGGACCGGGGAGCTGTTTTTT. Amino acid sequence: CASRPTGTGELFF. The V gene is TRBV6-5, the J gene TRBJ2-2, with a weak D call TRBD1 (6 bases). CDR1 and CDR2 from the germline V gene are MNHEY and SVGAGI. Trimming shortened V by 6 bases and J by 5 bases, and 10 bases separated the two germline ends. This CDR3 is built from 13 residues.

The CDR3 bases are TGCGCCAGCAGTGCTGGAAAACAGGGGATACAAGCTTTCTTT. Translation: CASSAGKQGIQAFF. V and J are TRBV10-1 and TRBJ1-1; 7 bases agree with TRBD1. The CDR3 covers 14 residues. The V and J ends lost 4 bases and 9 bases, in that order; junction bases with no gene match: 11. Germline V gene sequence: CDR1 WNHNN, CDR2 SYGVQD (reference sequence).

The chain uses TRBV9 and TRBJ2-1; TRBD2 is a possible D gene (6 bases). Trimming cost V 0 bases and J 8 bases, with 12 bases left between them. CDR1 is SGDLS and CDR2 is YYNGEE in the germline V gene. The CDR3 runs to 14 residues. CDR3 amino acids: CASSVVARLDEQFF. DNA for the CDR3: TGTGCCAGCAGCGTAGTGGCCCGACTAGATGAGCAGTTCTTC.

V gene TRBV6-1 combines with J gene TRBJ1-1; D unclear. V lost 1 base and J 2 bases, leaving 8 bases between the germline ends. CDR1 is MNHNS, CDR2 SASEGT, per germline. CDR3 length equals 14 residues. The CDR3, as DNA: TGTGCCAGCAGTGAAGTAACAGTCAACACTGAAGCTTTCTTT. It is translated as CASSEVTVNTEAFF.

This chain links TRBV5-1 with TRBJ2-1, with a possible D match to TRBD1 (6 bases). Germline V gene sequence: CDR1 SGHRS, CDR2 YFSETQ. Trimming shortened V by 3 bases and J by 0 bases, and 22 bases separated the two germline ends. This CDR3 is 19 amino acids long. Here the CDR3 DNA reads TGCGCCAGCAGCTGGACAGACCAGTCAAGGGCCAGCTCCTACAATGAGCAGTTCTTC. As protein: CASSWTDQSRASSYNEQFF.

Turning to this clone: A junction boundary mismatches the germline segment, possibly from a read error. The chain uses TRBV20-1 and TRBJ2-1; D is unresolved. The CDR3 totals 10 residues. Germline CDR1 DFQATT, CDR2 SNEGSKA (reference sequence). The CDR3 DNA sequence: TGCAGTGTTAGACGGGATGAGCAGTTCTTC. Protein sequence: CSVRRDEQFF.

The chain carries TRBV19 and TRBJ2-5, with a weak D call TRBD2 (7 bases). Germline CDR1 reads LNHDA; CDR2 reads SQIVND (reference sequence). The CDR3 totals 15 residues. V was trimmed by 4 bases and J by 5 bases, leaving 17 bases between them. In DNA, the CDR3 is TGTGCCAGTAGTAATAGTGGGGGGGCCAGGGAGACCCAGTACTTC. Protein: CASSNSGGARETQYF. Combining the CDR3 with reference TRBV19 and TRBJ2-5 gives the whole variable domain DGGITQSPKYLFRKEGQNVTLSCEQNLNHDAMYWYRQDPGQGLRLIYYSQIVNDFQKGDIAEGYSVSREKKESFPLTVTSAQKNPTAFYLCASSNSGGARETQYFGPGTRLLVL.

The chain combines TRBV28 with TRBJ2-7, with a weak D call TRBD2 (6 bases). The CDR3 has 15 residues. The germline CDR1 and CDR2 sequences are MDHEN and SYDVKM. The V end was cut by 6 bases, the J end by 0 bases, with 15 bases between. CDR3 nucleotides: TGTGCCAGCAGGACGTGGCCCGGGAGCTCCTACGAGCAGTACTTC. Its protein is CASRTWPGSSYEQYF.

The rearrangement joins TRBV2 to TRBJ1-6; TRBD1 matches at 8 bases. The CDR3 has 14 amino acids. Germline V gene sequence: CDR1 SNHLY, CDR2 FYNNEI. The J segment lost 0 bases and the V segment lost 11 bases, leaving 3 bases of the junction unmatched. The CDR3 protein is CARQGTSYNSPLHF. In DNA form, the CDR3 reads TGTGCCCGACAGGGGACCTCCTATAATTCACCCCTCCACTTT.

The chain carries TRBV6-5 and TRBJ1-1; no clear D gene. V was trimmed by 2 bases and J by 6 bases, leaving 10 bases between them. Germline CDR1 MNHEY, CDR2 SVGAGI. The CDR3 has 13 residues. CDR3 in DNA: TGTGCCAGCAGTTACGTCGGGAGCGCTGAAGCTTTCTTT. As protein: CASSYVGSAEAFF.

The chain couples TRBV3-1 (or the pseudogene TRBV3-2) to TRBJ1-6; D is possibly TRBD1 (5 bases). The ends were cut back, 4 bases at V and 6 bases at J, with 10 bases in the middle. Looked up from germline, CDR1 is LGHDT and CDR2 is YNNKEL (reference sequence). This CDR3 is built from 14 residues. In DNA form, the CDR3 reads TGTGCCAGCAGCCGTGGAGGGGCTAATTCACCCCTCCACTTT. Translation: CASSRGGANSPLHF.

The CDR3 bases are TGCGCCAGCAGCTTGTGGATAGCGGGAAGTGGCACAGATACGCAGTATTTT. Its translation is CASSLWIAGSGTDTQYF. The J gene is TRBJ2-3, the V gene TRBV5-1, with 8 bases that match TRBD2. This CDR3 has 17 amino acids. Germline CDR1 and CDR2: SGHRS and YFSETQ. V trimming: 1 base; J trimming: 1 base; junction bases outside the gene matches: 8.

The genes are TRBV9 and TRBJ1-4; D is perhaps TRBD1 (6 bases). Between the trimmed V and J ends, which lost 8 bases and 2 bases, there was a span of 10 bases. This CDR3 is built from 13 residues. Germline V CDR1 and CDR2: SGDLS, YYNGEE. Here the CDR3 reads CASTGNTNEKLFF. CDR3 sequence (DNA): TGTGCCAGTACAGGGAATACTAATGAAAAACTGTTTTTT.

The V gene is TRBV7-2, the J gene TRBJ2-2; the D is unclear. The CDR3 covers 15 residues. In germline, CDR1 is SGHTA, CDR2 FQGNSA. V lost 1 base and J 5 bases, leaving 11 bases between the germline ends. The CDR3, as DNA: TGTGCCAGCAGCTTAGGTCCCACAACAACCGGGGAGCTGTTTTTT. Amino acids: CASSLGPTTTGELFF.

CDR3 sequence reads: CAPEGVTNEKLFF. The CDR3, as DNA: TGTGCCCCAGAGGGGGTGACTAATGAAAAACTGTTTTTT. The V gene is TRBV27, the J gene TRBJ1-4, with D possibly being TRBD1 (6 bases). CDR3 length equals 13 residues. Germline-derived CDR1 and CDR2 are MNHEY and SMNVEV (reference sequence). V was trimmed by 11 bases and J by 2 bases, leaving 12 bases between them.

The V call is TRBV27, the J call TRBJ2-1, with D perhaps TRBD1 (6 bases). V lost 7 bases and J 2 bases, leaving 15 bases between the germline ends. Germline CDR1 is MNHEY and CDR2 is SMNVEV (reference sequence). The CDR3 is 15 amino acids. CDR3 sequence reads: CASNPGASPYNEQFF. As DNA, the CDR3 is TGTGCCAGCAACCCAGGGGCCTCCCCCTACAATGAGCAGTTCTTC.

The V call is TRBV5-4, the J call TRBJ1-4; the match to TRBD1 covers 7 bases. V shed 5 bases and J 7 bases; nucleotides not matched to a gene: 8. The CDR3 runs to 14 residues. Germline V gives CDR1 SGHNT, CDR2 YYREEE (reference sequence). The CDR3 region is CASSPQGTSEKLFF. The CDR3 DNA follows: TGTGCCAGCAGTCCACAGGGGACGAGTGAAAAACTGTTTTTT.

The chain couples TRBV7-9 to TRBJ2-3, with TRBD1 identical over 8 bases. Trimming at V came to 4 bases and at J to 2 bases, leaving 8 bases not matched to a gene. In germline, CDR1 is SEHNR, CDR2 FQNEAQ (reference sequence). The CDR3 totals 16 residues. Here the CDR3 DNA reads TGTGCCAGCAGCTCTATGGGACAGGAAGACACAGATACGCAGTATTTT. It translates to CASSSMGQEDTDTQYF.

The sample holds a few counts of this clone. The CDR3 DNA is TGTGCCAGCAGCTTGGAGGCGGACAGGGGTCCCTACGAGCAGTACTTC. Translated: CASSLEADRGPYEQYF. The chain couples TRBV7-6 to TRBJ2-7, with 9 bases that match TRBD1. V dropped 3 bases and J dropped 2; count of bases not matched to a gene: 8. Germline CDR1 reads SGHVS; CDR2 reads FNYEAQ. CDR3 length: 16 amino acids.

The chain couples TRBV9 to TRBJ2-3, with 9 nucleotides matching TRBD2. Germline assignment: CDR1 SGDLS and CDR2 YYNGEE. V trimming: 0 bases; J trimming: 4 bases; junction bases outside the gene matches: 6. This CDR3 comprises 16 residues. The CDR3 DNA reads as TGTGCCAGCAGCGTAGGGGCTAGCGGGACAGCAGATACGCAGTATTTT. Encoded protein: CASSVGASGTADTQYF.

CDR3 amino acids: CASTRALSSYEQYF. CDR3 bases: TGTGCCAGCACGAGGGCCCTTAGCTCCTACGAGCAGTACTTC. The chain carries TRBV6-5 and TRBJ2-7, with D maybe TRBD2 (5 bases). CDR1 MNHEY and CDR2 SVGAGI come from the germline V gene. The CDR3 spans 14 residues. Trimming removed 7 bases from V and 0 bases from J, with 13 bases in between.